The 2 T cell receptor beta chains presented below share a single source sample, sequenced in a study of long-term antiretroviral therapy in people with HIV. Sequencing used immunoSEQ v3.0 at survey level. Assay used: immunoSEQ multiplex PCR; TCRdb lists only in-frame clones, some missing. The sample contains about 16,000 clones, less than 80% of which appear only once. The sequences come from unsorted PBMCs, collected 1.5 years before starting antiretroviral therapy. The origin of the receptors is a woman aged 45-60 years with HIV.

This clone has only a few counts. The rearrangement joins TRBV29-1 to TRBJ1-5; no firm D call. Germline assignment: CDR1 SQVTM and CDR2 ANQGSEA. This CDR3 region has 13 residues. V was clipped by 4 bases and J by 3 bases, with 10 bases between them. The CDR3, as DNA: TGCAGCGTTGGGGAACGGATCAATCAGCCCCAGCATTTT. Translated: CSVGERINQPQHF.

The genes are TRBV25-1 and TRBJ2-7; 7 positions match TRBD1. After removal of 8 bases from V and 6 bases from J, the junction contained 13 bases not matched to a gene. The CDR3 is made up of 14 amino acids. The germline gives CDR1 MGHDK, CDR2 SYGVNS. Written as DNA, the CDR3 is TGTGCCAGCGGGGAGACAGGGAAGGTAGGCGAGCAGTACTTC. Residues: CASGETGKVGEQYF.